This record looks at one T cell receptor (beta chain) sequence and its context. Its antigen is unidentified. The same CDR3 arises from other DNA sequences in this sample as well. The data were obtained in a study of cytomegalovirus exposure and HLA in healthy donors. At the level of the study: In a previous analysis, around 120 million unique TCR beta sequences were found from 150 million to 200 million T cells. Across about 400 genotyped donors, just over 80% landed in the Caucasian-associated ancestry cluster.

General study findings and limits: The study designated 150 to 200 TCR beta chains cytomegalovirus-associated.

In the PCR, 60 Vbeta and 13 Jbeta primers were used. Data came from immunoSEQ multiplex PCR; TCRdb stores just in-frame clones and leaves some out. The data hold around 120,000 clones, with 79% observed a single time. With 0 bases removed from V and 8 bases from J, the gap between germline ends came to 14 bases. The CDR3 contains 15 residues. The V gene's germline CDR1 is SGHRS and CDR2 YFSETQ. This chain uses TRBV5-1 with TRBJ1-4, with D unclear. Sequencing was performed on PBMCs. The origin of this receptor is a man between 18 and 35 years old in good health and CMV-seronegative. DNA of the CDR3: TGCGCCAGCAGCTTGGCCGAGGGAGTTAGCGAAAAACTGTTTTTT. This gives the protein CASSLAEGVSEKLFF.